These 28 T cell receptor beta chains were all obtained from the same sample, sequenced in a study of cytomegalovirus exposure and HLA in healthy donors. The study ran its PCR with 60 Vbeta and 13 Jbeta primers. Produced via immunoSEQ multiplex PCR; TCRdb's table is partial and in-frame only. The sample lists roughly 130,000 clones, around three quarters seen once, with under 6% in the top ten. The sequenced sample was PBMCs. The source of these receptors is a young man in good health and CMV-seronegative.

The CDR3 region is CATTRADTQYF. The CDR3 coding sequence is TGTGCCACAACGCGGGCAGATACGCAGTATTTT. This chain joins TRBV6-5 and TRBJ2-3, with D maybe TRBD2 (5 bases). V was pared by 10 bases and J by 4 bases, with 9 bases between. This CDR3 is built from 11 residues. Germline V CDR1 and CDR2: MNHEY, SVGAGI.

The CDR3, as DNA: TGTGCCAGCAGTTACGTTGGCAGCTCCTACAATGAGCAGTTCTTC. It specifies CASSYVGSSYNEQFF. V is TRBV6-5 and J is TRBJ2-1; no firm D call. With 2 bases removed from V and 0 bases from J, the gap between germline ends came to 8 bases. The CDR3 is 15 amino acids. CDR1 and CDR2 (germline): MNHEY, SVGAGI.

DNA of the CDR3: TGTGCCAGCAGAATCGCTGGGGCCAACGTCCTGACTTTC. Translated: CASRIAGANVLTF. The chain joins TRBV6-5 to TRBJ2-6; no definite D call. Trimming took 6 bases from V and 2 from J, leaving 5 bases between them. Germline V gene lookup returns CDR1 MNHEY and CDR2 SVGAGI. The length of the CDR3 is 13 residues.

The chain links TRBV5-1 to TRBJ2-1; 8 positions match TRBD2. This CDR3 has 14 residues. Germline CDR1 and CDR2: SGHRS and YFSETQ. Germline trimming cut 6 bases from V and 9 bases from J; bases unmatched to any gene: 11. The CDR3 loop is CASNLSGTSGEQFF. CDR3 coding DNA: TGCGCCAGCAACCTTAGCGGGACATCGGGTGAGCAGTTCTTC.

The J gene is TRBJ2-1, the V gene TRBV7-2, with a possible D match to TRBD1 (5 bases). The V end was cut by 4 bases, the J end by 0 bases, with 10 bases between. This CDR3 is 15 amino acids long. CDR1 and CDR2 (germline): SGHTA, FQGNSA. CDR3 DNA sequence: TGTGCCAGCAGCTCAACAGGCAGCTCCTACAATGAGCAGTTCTTC. The encoded protein is CASSSTGSSYNEQFF.

This sequence joins TRBV9 and TRBJ2-7, with D possibly TRBD1 on 5 matching bases. V lost 2 bases and J lost 2, with 14 bases in between. Germline CDR1 and CDR2: SGDLS and YYNGEE. The CDR3 runs to 15 residues. The CDR3 here is CASSVSTGPTYEQYF. The CDR3 DNA is TGTGCCAGCAGCGTTAGCACAGGCCCTACCTACGAGCAGTACTTC.

This sequence joins TRBV5-6 and TRBJ2-1, with a possible D match to TRBD2 (5 bases). CDR3 length: 14 residues. V lost 4 bases and J 9 bases, leaving 17 bases between the germline ends. Germline V gene data show CDR1 as SGHDT and CDR2 as YYEEEE. The CDR3 DNA sequence: TGTGCCAGCAGCGGTGAGCCCCCGGGGTTTGAGCAGTTCTTC. Protein: CASSGEPPGFEQFF.

This clone was counted a few times. The chain has TRBV5-1 and TRBJ2-3; perhaps TRBD2 as D (6 bases). The CDR3 totals 14 residues. V lost 6 bases, J lost 1 base, and 12 bases lay in between. CDR1 and CDR2 from the germline V gene are SGHRS and YFSETQ. The CDR3: CASTLSGRTDTQYF. As DNA, the CDR3 is TGCGCCAGCACTTTGAGCGGGCGCACAGATACGCAGTATTTT.

The rearrangement joins TRBV6-5 to TRBJ2-1; D gene unclear. The CDR3 is 13 amino acids. CDR1 is MNHEY, CDR2 SVGAGI, per germline. The ends were cut back, 0 bases at V and 6 bases at J, with 6 bases in the middle. The CDR3 region has the DNA TGTGCCAGCAGTTACTCGAACAGCAATGAGCAGTTCTTC. Protein product: CASSYSNSNEQFF.

This clone was seen a handful of times. This chain links TRBV27 with TRBJ1-1; no clear D gene. The V end was cut by 5 bases, the J end by 1 base, with 11 bases between. The CDR3 sequence is 14 residues long. The germline V gene encodes CDR1 MNHEY and CDR2 SMNVEV (reference sequence). The CDR3 reads CASSTDSRNTEAFF. Written as DNA, the CDR3 is TGTGCCAGCAGTACCGACTCACGGAACACTGAAGCTTTCTTT.

The chain carries TRBV28 and TRBJ1-5, with TRBD1 matching over 10 bases. V lost 6 bases to trimming and J lost 7 bases; unmatched junction nucleotides: 18. Looked up from germline, CDR1 is MDHEN and CDR2 is SYDVKM. This CDR3 is 18 amino acids long. CDR3 sequence: CASSFTEGQGKPRQPQHF. CDR3 DNA: TGTGCCAGCAGCTTCACCGAGGGACAGGGGAAGCCGAGACAGCCCCAGCATTTT.

In this sample, this clone turned up once. The CDR3 sequence is CASSDMDRNTGELFF. As DNA, the CDR3 is TGTGCCAGCAGTGACATGGACAGGAACACCGGGGAGCTGTTTTTT. V and J are TRBV6-1 and TRBJ2-2; perhaps TRBD1 as D (6 bases). Germline lookup yields CDR1 MNHNS and CDR2 SASEGT. Trimming left V 3 bases short and J 1 base short, with 9 bases between. The CDR3 spans 15 residues.

The J gene is TRBJ2-3, the V gene TRBV2; TRBD2 might be the D (6 bases). V lost 2 bases and J 6 bases, leaving 18 bases between the germline ends. CDR1 and CDR2 from the germline V gene are SNHLY and FYNNEI. CDR3 length: 16 residues. In DNA form, the CDR3 reads TGTGCCAGCAGTGAATGGGTAGGGACTTACAAGGATACGCAGTATTTT. It specifies CASSEWVGTYKDTQYF.

The chain couples TRBV6-1 to TRBJ2-1, with unresolved D. The germline V gene has CDR1 MNHNS and CDR2 SASEGT. The CDR3 loop spans 11 amino acids. V was cut by 4 bases and J by 7 bases, with 5 bases left in between. DNA for the CDR3: TGTGCCAGCAGTGTCCAGAATGAGCAGTTCTTC. It yields the protein CASSVQNEQFF.

This clone has just one count. The V gene is TRBV5-1, the J gene TRBJ1-2, with D tentatively TRBD1 (6 bases). Germline-derived CDR1 and CDR2 are SGHRS and YFSETQ. V lost 5 bases, J lost 4 bases, and 15 bases lay in between. The CDR3 contains 14 residues. Written as DNA, the CDR3 is TGCGCCAGCAGACTGGATACAGGGCCCTATGGCTACACCTTC. Its translation: CASRLDTGPYGYTF.

The V and J genes are TRBV2 and TRBJ1-6; D is perhaps TRBD1 (5 bases). V was shortened by 1 base and J by 5 bases, with 9 bases between the two germline ends. The CDR3 loop spans 15 amino acids. Germline-derived CDR1 and CDR2 are SNHLY and FYNNEI. The CDR3 here is CASSEGGRDNSPLHF. DNA of the CDR3: TGTGCCAGCAGTGAAGGGGGGAGGGATAATTCACCCCTCCACTTT.

V and J are TRBV19 and TRBJ2-3; the D is unclear. The CDR3 has 12 amino acids. Germline assignment: CDR1 LNHDA and CDR2 SQIVND (reference sequence). V lost 6 bases and J lost 2, with 6 bases in between. CDR3 loop: CASRQSTDTQYF. In DNA form, the CDR3 reads TGTGCCAGTAGACAGTCCACAGATACGCAGTATTTT.

V usage is TRBV5-8 and J usage is TRBJ1-4, with 10 bases matching TRBD1. The junction had 6 bases not matched to a gene; V was cut back by 4 bases and J by 6 bases. Germline-derived CDR1 and CDR2 are SGHTS and YDEGEE. The CDR3 loop spans 15 amino acids. CDR3 nucleotide sequence: TGTGCCAGCAGCCCTGCCGGGACAGGGGATGAAAAACTGTTTTTT. It yields the protein CASSPAGTGDEKLFF.

This clone appeared once. The chain uses TRBV2 and TRBJ2-5; D unresolved. The CDR3 has 12 residues. V lost 7 bases, J lost 5 bases, and 11 bases lay in between. Germline values: CDR1 SNHLY, CDR2 FYNNEI. As DNA, the CDR3 is TGTGCCAGCAACCAGGATACCGAGACCCAGTACTTC. It specifies CASNQDTETQYF.

V is TRBV9 and J is TRBJ1-1, with no clear D. CDR1 is SGDLS and CDR2 is YYNGEE in the germline V gene. The CDR3 runs 15 residues. With 0 bases removed from V and 4 bases from J, the gap between germline ends came to 13 bases. CDR3 residues: CASSVGPGLGTEAFF. The CDR3 nucleotides read TGTGCCAGCAGCGTAGGTCCCGGGTTGGGCACTGAAGCTTTCTTT. Variable domain in full (rest from reference TRBV9 and TRBJ1-1): DSGVTQTPKHLITATGQRVTLRCSPRSGDLSVYWYQQSLDQGLQFLIQYYNGEERAKGNILERFSAQQFPDLHSELNLSSLELGDSALYFCASSVGPGLGTEAFFGQGTRLTVV.

This chain links TRBV7-2 with TRBJ2-5; 9 bases are shared with TRBD2. Germline lookup yields CDR1 SGHTA and CDR2 FQGNSA. V trimming: 3 bases; J trimming: 4 bases; junction bases outside the gene matches: 9. The CDR3 has 16 amino acids. The CDR3 sequence is CASSLNGGRGGETQYF. For the CDR3, the DNA is TGTGCCAGCAGCTTGAATGGCGGGCGGGGGGGAGAGACCCAGTACTTC. The whole variable domain, filled in from reference TRBV7-2 and TRBJ2-5, reads GAGVSQSPSNKVTEKGKDVELRCDPISGHTALYWYRQSLGQGLEFLIYFQGNSAPDKSGLPSDRFSAERTGGSVSTLTIQRTQQEDSAVYLCASSLNGGRGGETQYFGPGTRLLVL.

V usage is TRBV6-5 and J usage is TRBJ2-7; D ambiguous. Trimming left V 1 base short and J 2 bases short, with 15 bases between. Germline CDR1 reads MNHEY; CDR2 reads SVGAGI. The CDR3 has 16 amino acids. CDR3 sequence: CASSYYVDSPPYEQYF. The DNA of the CDR3 is TGTGCCAGCAGTTACTATGTAGACTCCCCTCCCTACGAGCAGTACTTC.

V is TRBV5-4 and J is TRBJ2-6, with a tentative D call TRBD2 (5 bases). The germline V gene encodes CDR1 SGHNT and CDR2 YYREEE (reference sequence). The CDR3 is 15 amino acids. V shed 0 bases and J shed 1 base, with 5 bases lying between them. DNA of the CDR3: TGTGCCAGCAGCTTGGCGGGATCTGGGGCCAACGTCCTGACTTTC. This gives the protein CASSLAGSGANVLTF.

The chain uses TRBV6-1 and TRBJ1-1, with D tentatively TRBD1 (6 bases). Trimming pared 6 bases from V and 1 base from J, leaving 12 bases between. The CDR3 spans 14 residues. Germline CDR1 is MNHNS and CDR2 is SASEGT. As DNA, the CDR3 is TGTGCCAGCAGAGACACAGGGAAGAACACTGAAGCTTTCTTT. The encoded protein is CASRDTGKNTEAFF.

This clone is a singleton in its sample. The genes are TRBV5-1 and TRBJ2-5; D may be TRBD2 (5 bases). CDR1 SGHRS and CDR2 YFSETQ come from the germline V gene. Trimming shortened V by 1 base and J by 5 bases, and 12 bases separated the two germline ends. This CDR3 has 14 residues. The CDR3 DNA sequence: TGCGCCAGCAGCTTGTACGGGGAAGAGGAGACCCAGTACTTC. It encodes CASSLYGEEETQYF.

This clone was seen a handful of times. This chain joins TRBV13 and TRBJ1-2; a weak D match, TRBD1 (6 bases). V lost 3 bases and J 2 bases, leaving 7 bases between the germline ends. The length of the CDR3 is 13 residues. Germline loops: CDR1 PRHDT, CDR2 FYEKMQ (reference sequence). CDR3 loop: CASSFQGNYGYTF. Here the CDR3 DNA reads TGTGCCAGCAGCTTTCAGGGGAACTATGGCTACACCTTC.

The chain carries TRBV28 and TRBJ2-1, with D possibly matching TRBD2 (5 bases). The CDR3 loop spans 16 amino acids. V was cut by 3 bases and J by 3 bases, with 15 bases left in between. Germline V CDR1 and CDR2: MDHEN, SYDVKM. CDR3 nucleotides: TGTGCCAGCAGTTTTTCGGTGGCTAGCATCTACAATGAGCAGTTCTTC. It is translated as CASSFSVASIYNEQFF.

The rearrangement uses TRBV4-1 and TRBJ1-6; D is perhaps TRBD1 (5 bases). Deletions cut 4 bases from V and 9 bases from J, with 19 bases between. The CDR3 extends over 16 amino acids. Germline lookup yields CDR1 MGHRA and CDR2 YSYEKL. The CDR3 DNA reads TGCGCCAGCAGCCGGGCGGGGGGACCCTCGGCTTCACCCCTCCACTTT. Residues: CASSRAGGPSASPLHF.